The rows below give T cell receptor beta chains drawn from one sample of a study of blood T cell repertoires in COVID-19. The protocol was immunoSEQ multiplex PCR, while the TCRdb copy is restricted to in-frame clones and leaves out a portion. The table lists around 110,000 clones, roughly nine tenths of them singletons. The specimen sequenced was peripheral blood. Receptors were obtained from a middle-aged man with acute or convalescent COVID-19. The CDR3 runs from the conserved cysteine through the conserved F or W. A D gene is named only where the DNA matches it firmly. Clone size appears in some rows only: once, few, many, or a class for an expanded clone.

CASSQERGPNSPLHF	TGCGCCAGCAGCCAAGAGCGCGGCCCTAATTCACCCCTCCACTTT	NA	NA	TRBV4-1	TRBJ1-6
CASSKAGTAANYGYTF	TGTGCCAGTAGTAAAGCAGGGACAGCAGCTAACTATGGCTACACCTTC	TRBD1	NA	TRBV19	TRBJ1-2
CSASDGGEPQHF	TGCAGTGCTAGTGACGGGGGGGAGCCCCAGCATTTT	NA	NA	TRBV20-1	TRBJ1-5
CASSYLSGYGYTF	TGTGCCAGCAGTTACTTGTCCGGCTATGGCTACACCTTC	NA	once	TRBV6-5	TRBJ1-2
CASSLGGGLNTEAFF	TGCGCCAGCAGCTTGGGAGGGGGTCTGAACACTGAAGCTTTCTTT	NA	NA	TRBV5-1	TRBJ1-1
CATSAGGQAGWEETQYF	TGTGCCACCAGTGCCGGAGGACAGGCGGGATGGGAAGAGACCCAGTACTTC	NA	NA	TRBV24-1	TRBJ2-5
CASSLEAGDNSPLHF	TGTGCCAGCAGCTTAGAGGCGGGGGATAATTCACCCCTCCACTTT	NA	few	TRBV11-3	TRBJ1-6
CASSMLRQGSNEQYF	TGTGCCAGCAGTATGCTGAGACAGGGGAGCAACGAGCAGTACTTC	TRBD1	NA	TRBV6-5	TRBJ2-7
CASRKSTGGRETQYF	TGTGCCAGCAGGAAATCGACAGGGGGCCGGGAGACCCAGTACTTC	TRBD1	NA	TRBV6-5	TRBJ2-5
CASSQARFNPKAKNIQYF	TGTGCCAGCAGCCAAGCCCGATTCAACCCTAAAGCCAAAAACATTCAGTACTTC	NA	NA	TRBV14	TRBJ2-4
CAWSLTENYGYTF	TGTGCCTGGAGTCTGACAGAAAACTATGGCTACACCTTC	NA	NA	TRBV30	TRBJ1-2
CASSLVGQGNGNTIYF	TGCGCCAGCAGCTTGGTGGGACAGGGGAACGGAAACACCATATATTTT	TRBD1	NA	TRBV5-1	TRBJ1-3
CASSTGSAQHF	TGTGCCAGCAGTACAGGGTCAGCCCAGCATTTT	NA	NA	TRBV2	TRBJ1-5
CASSRGQGYGYGYTF	TGTGCCAGCAGCCGGGGACAGGGGTACGGCTATGGCTACACCTTC	TRBD1	NA	TRBV5-5	TRBJ1-2
CASSSSGTGDSAQYF	TGTGCCAGTAGTTCCTCCGGGACAGGGGATTCGGCCCAGTACTTC	TRBD1	NA	TRBV19	TRBJ2-5
CASSEQGTGNTIYF	TGTGCCAGCAGCGAACAGGGGACTGGAAACACCATATATTTT	TRBD1	NA	TRBV5-5	TRBJ1-3
CASSVVMASYSGNTIYF	TGTGCCAGCAGCGTAGTAATGGCAAGTTACTCTGGAAACACCATATATTTT	NA	NA	TRBV9	TRBJ1-3
CASSLGANLLFF	TGTGCCAGCAGCTTGGGGGCCAATCTGTTGTTTTTT	NA	NA	TRBV11-2	TRBJ2-2
CASSIRDRGMNTEAFF	TGTGCCAGTAGTATCAGGGACAGGGGTATGAACACTGAAGCTTTCTTT	TRBD1	NA	TRBV19	TRBJ1-1
CASSRRIGTGQGENTEAFF	TGTGCCAGCAGTCGCCGGATCGGGACAGGTCAAGGAGAGAACACTGAAGCTTTCTTT	TRBD1	NA	TRBV7-2	TRBJ1-1
CASSSLKGGAYNEQFF	TGTGCCAGCAGCTCCCTTAAAGGGGGCGCCTACAATGAGCAGTTCTTC	TRBD1	few	TRBV7-2	TRBJ2-1
CASSQDGGESTDTQYF	TGTGCCAGCAGCCAAGATGGGGGGGAGAGCACAGATACGCAGTATTTT	TRBD2	once	TRBV4-2	TRBJ2-3
CASSDSGGNGYTF	TGTGCCAGCAGTGACTCGGGAGGGAACGGCTACACCTTC	NA	NA	TRBV6-4	TRBJ1-2
CASSIDGQGGTGELFF	TGTGCCAGTAGTATAGATGGACAGGGAGGCACCGGGGAGCTGTTTTTT	TRBD1	NA	TRBV19	TRBJ2-2
CASSSNRGQGNQPQHF	TGTGCCAGCAGTAGTAACAGGGGGCAAGGCAATCAGCCCCAGCATTTT	TRBD1	NA	TRBV27	TRBJ1-5
CASKPIRQGLRGQFF	TGTGCCAGCAAACCGATTCGACAGGGATTGAGAGGGCAGTTCTTC	TRBD1	NA	TRBV6-5	TRBJ2-1
CASRFGTGRYGYTF	TGTGCCAGCAGATTCGGGACAGGCCGCTATGGCTACACCTTC	TRBD1	NA	TRBV7-9	TRBJ1-2
CASSPGLAGGTDTQYF	TGTGCCAGCAGTCCCGGACTAGCGGGCGGCACAGATACGCAGTATTTT	TRBD2	NA	TRBV6-6	TRBJ2-3
CASSQDGNHYFSNQPQHF	TGCGCCAGCAGCCAAGATGGAAACCACTACTTTAGCAATCAGCCCCAGCATTTT	NA	NA	TRBV4-1	TRBJ1-5
CASSLTGKYEQYF	TGTGCCAGCAGTTTGACAGGGAAGTACGAGCAGTACTTC	TRBD1	NA	TRBV12-3/TRBV12-4	TRBJ2-7
CASSYSVAVMNTEAFF	TGTGCCAGCAGTTACTCGGTGGCAGTTATGAACACTGAAGCTTTCTTT	NA	NA	TRBV6-5	TRBJ1-1
CASSPRQGRETQYF	TGTGCCAGCTCACCGAGACAGGGGAGAGAGACCCAGTACTTC	TRBD1	NA	TRBV18	TRBJ2-5
CASSLEGRGRTNAGQYF	TGCGCCAGCAGCTTGGAAGGGCGGGGCAGGACCAACGCAGGGCAGTACTTC	NA	NA	TRBV5-1	TRBJ2-5
CASRSSGTSTDTQYF	TGTGCCAGCAGGTCCTCCGGGACTAGCACAGATACGCAGTATTTT	NA	once	TRBV2	TRBJ2-3
CASSIGPGRDTGELFF	TGTGCCAGTAGTATAGGCCCAGGGAGGGACACCGGGGAGCTGTTTTTT	TRBD2	NA	TRBV19	TRBJ2-2
CASLLGYTEAFF	TGTGCCAGCTTACTAGGGTACACTGAAGCTTTCTTT	NA	NA	TRBV12-3/TRBV12-4	TRBJ1-1
CASSPDRRANYGYTF	TGTGCCAGCAGCCCCGACCGACGGGCTAACTATGGCTACACCTTC	NA	NA	TRBV7-6	TRBJ1-2
CASSIEQGFNQPQHF	TGTGCCAGTAGTATCGAACAGGGTTTCAATCAGCCCCAGCATTTT	NA	NA	TRBV19	TRBJ1-5
CASSLQGAAGFEAFF	TGTGCCAGCAGCCTCCAGGGGGCGGCAGGTTTCGAAGCTTTCTTT	TRBD1	once	TRBV5-4	TRBJ1-1